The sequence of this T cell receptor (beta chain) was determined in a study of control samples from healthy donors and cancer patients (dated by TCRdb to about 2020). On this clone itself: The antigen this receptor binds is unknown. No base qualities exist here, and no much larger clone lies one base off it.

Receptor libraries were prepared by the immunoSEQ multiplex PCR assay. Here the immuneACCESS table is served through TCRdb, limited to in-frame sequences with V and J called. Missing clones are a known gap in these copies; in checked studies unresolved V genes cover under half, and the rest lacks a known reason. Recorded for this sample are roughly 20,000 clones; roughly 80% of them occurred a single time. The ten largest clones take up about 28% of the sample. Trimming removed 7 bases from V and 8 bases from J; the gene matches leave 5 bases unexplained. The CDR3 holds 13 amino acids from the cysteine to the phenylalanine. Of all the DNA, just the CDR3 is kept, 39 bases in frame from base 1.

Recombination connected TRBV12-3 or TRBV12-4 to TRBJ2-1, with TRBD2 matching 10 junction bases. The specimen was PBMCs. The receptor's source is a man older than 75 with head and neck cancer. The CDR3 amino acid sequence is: CASNRLAGDEQFF. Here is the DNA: TGTGCCAGCAACCGACTAGCGGGCGATGAGCAGTTCTTC.